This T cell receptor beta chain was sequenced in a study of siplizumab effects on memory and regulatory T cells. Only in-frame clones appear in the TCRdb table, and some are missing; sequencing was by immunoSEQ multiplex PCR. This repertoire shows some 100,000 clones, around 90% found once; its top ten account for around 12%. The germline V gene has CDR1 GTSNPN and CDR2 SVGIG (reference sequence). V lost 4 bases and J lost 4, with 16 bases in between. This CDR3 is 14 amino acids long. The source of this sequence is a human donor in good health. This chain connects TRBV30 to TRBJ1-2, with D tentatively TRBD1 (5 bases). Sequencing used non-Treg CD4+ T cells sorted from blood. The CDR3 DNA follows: TGTGCCTGGACTCCGGGGCGGCGGTCCTATGGCTACACCTTC. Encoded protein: CAWTPGRRSYGYTF.